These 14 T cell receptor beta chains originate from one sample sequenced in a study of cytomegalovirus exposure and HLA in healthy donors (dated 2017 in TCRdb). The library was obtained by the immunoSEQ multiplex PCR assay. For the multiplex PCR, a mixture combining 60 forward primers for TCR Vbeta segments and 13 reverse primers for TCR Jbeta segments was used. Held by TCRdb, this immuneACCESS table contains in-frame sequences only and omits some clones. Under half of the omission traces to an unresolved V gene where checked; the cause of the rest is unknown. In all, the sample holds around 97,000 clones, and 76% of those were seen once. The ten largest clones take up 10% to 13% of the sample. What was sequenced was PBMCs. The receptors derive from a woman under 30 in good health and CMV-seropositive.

Written as DNA, the CDR3 is TGTGCCAGCACCCAGTTTGGCATGTCTGACACTGAAGCTTTCTTT. It yields the protein CASTQFGMSDTEAFF. J is TRBJ1-1 and V is TRBV11-3; D ambiguous. V was cut by 7 bases and J by 3 bases, with 18 bases left in between. Germline V gives CDR1 SGHNT, CDR2 YENEEA. The CDR3 is made up of 15 amino acids.

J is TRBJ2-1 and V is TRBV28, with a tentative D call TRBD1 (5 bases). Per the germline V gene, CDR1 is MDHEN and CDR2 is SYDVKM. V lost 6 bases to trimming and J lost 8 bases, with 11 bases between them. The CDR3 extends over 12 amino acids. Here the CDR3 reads CASRGLPDEQFF. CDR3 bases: TGTGCCAGCAGGGGGCTCCCTGATGAGCAGTTCTTC. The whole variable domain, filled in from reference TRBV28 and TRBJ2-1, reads DVKVTQSSRYLVKRTGEKVFLECVQDMDHENMFWYRQDPGLGLRLIYFSYDVKMKEKGDIPEGYSVSREKKERFSLILESASTNQTSMYLCASRGLPDEQFFGPGTRLTVL.

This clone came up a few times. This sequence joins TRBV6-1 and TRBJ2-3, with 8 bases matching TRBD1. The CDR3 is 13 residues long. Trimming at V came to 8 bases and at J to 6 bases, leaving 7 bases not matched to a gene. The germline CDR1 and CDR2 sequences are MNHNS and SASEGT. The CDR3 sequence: CASGAGGRDTQYF. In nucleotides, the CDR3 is TGTGCCAGCGGGGCAGGGGGCCGGGATACGCAGTATTTT.

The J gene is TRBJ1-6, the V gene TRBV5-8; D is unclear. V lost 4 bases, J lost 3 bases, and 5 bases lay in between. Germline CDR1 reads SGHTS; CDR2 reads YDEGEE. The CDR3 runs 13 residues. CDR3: CASSPFYNSPLHF. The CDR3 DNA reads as TGTGCCAGCAGCCCATTCTATAATTCACCCCTCCACTTT.

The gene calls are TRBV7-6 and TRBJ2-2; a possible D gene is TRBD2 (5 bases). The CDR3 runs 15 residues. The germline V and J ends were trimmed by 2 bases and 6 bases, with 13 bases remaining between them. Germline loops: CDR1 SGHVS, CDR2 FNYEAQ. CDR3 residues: CASSLSGRDPGELFF. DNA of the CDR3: TGTGCCAGCAGCTTATCAGGTCGGGATCCCGGGGAGCTGTTTTTT.

CDR3 DNA sequence: TGTGCCAGCAGTTTTAGTGGCACAGGACAGGGACGGACTAGCGGCTCCTACGAGCAGTACTTC. This translates into CASSFSGTGQGRTSGSYEQYF. The chain uses TRBV27 and TRBJ2-7; 10 nucleotides agree with TRBD2. Trimming cost V 3 bases and J 0 bases; bases outside gene matches: 20. CDR3 length: 21 amino acids. CDR1 and CDR2 (germline): MNHEY, SMNVEV (reference sequence).

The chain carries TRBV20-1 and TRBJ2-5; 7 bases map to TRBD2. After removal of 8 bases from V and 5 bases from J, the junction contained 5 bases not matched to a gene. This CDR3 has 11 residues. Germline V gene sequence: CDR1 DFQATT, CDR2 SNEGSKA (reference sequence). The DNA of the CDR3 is TGCAGTTCTGGGGAGGGGGAGACCCAGTACTTC. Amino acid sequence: CSSGEGETQYF.

The CDR3 nucleotides read TGTGCCAGCAGCTTAGGGACTAGCGGGGGCCATGAGCAGTTCTTC. Translated, it gives CASSLGTSGGHEQFF. The chain has TRBV7-3 and TRBJ2-1, with 14 nucleotides matching TRBD2. Losses at the gene ends were 2 bases for V and 8 bases for J; bases not matched to a gene: 2. This CDR3 spans 15 amino acids. Germline V gene sequence: CDR1 SGHTA, CDR2 FQGTGA.

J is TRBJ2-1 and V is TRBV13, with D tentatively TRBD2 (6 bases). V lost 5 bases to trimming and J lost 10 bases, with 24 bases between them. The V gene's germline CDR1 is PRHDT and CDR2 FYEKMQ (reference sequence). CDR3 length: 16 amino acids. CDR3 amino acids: CASSGGDEGLGREQFF. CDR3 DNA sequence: TGTGCCAGCAGCGGCGGGGACGAGGGATTGGGGAGGGAGCAGTTCTTC.

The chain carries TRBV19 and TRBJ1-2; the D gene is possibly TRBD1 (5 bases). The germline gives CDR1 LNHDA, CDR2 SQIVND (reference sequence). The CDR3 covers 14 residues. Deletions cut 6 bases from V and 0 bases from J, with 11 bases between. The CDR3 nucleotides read TGTGCCAGTAGGACAGCCTTAGCTAACTATGGCTACACCTTC. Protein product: CASRTALANYGYTF.

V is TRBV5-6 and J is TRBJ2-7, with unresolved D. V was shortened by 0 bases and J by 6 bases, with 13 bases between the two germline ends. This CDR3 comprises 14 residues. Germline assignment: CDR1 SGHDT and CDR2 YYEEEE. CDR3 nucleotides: TGTGCCAGCAGCTTGGGGCTAGTCCCCCGCGAGCAGTACTTC. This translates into CASSLGLVPREQYF.

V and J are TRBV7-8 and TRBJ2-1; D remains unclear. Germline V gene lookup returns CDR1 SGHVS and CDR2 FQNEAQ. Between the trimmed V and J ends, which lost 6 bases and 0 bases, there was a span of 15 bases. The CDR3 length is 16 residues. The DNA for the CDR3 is TGTGCCAGCAGGATTAGCCGGGTTACCTCCTACAATGAGCAGTTCTTC. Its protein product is CASRISRVTSYNEQFF. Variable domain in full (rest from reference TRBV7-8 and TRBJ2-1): GAGVSQSPRYKVAKRGQDVALRCDPISGHVSLFWYQQALGQGPEFLTYFQNEAQLDKSGLPSDRFFAERPEGSVSTLKIQRTQQEDSAVYLCASRISRVTSYNEQFFGPGTRLTVL.

CDR3 nucleotide sequence: TGCGCCAGCAACGACCCCCCAGGGGCATACAATGAGCAGTTCTTC. As protein: CASNDPPGAYNEQFF. The rearrangement joins TRBV10-2 to TRBJ2-1, with a possible D match to TRBD1 (6 bases). V gave up 7 bases and J gave up 4 bases, with 17 bases separating them. The CDR3 contains 15 residues. Germline CDR1 reads WSHSY; CDR2 reads SAAADI.

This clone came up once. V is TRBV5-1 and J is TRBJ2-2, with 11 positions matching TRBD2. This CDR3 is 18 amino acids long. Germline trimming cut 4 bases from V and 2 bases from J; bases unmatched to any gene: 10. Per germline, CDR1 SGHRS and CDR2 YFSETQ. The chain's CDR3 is CASSLGASGGLNTGELFF. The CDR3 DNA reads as TGCGCCAGCAGCCTGGGGGCTAGCGGGGGGCTAAACACCGGGGAGCTGTTTTTT.